The T cell receptor (beta chain) described here comes from a study of low-dose radiotherapy and immunotherapy resistance in tumors. Study overall: Daily, from cycle 1 day 1 and for four cycles, patients took oral aspirin 300 mg.

The time point here: before trial treatment. Every donor was treated with nivolumab, ipilimumab, aspirin, low-dose cyclophosphamide and also low-dose radiotherapy. The germline CDR1 and CDR2 sequences are LNHDA and SQIVND (reference sequence). Between the trimmed V and J ends, which lost 6 bases and 8 bases, there was a span of 14 bases. The CDR3 is 13 residues long. Covering alpha and beta chains, TRAV- and TRBV-specific primers were used for the first-strand cDNA. TCRs underwent 15 to 20 PCR cycles of amplification with a constant-region primer and V-primer adapter. It was by in vitro transcription that isolated mRNA was amplified. Using its own MiXCR run on the reads, TCRdb lists one record per CDR3 protein. The sample consists of 60,000 to 90,000 distinct CDR3 sequences, less than 35% of them appearing once. This clonotype was counted a few times.

The rearrangement joins TRBV19 to TRBJ2-1, with D uncertain. The source of this sequence is a female donor with ovarian cancer. The specimen was PBMCs, collected before treatment. The CDR3 DNA is TGTGCCAGTAGGGAAAGCCTGAGAGATGAGCAGTTCTTC. Protein: CASRESLRDEQFF.